This T cell receptor beta chain was recorded in a study of vaccination and CD4 T cells after COVID-19. The wider study: Six males and four females, two of them Hispanic, were enrolled as convalescents. Ranging from 14 to 241, the interval between dose two and post-vaccine sampling had a median of about ten weeks.

CDR3 length: 14 amino acids. Trimming cost V 4 bases and J 5 bases, with 13 bases left between them. Germline values: CDR1 SGHRS, CDR2 YFSETQ. The treatment here: roughly nine-day PBMC culture with coronavirus spike peptide pools or control peptides (ViraFEST assay). ViraFEST used peptide pools to expand antigen-specific T cells before TCR sequencing. With regard to this clonotype: Its antigen is as yet unknown.

Sequencing of cultured CD4+ T cell DNA used the Oncomine TCR Beta short-read assay. TCRdb reanalysed the PCR reads using MiXCR and keeps one entry per CDR3 protein. This sample carries around 13,000 distinct CDR3 sequences, 25% to 30% of them seen once, and the ten largest clones take approximately 8%. Sequences were obtained from CD4+ T cells from blood, cultured in vitro. The chain joins TRBV5-1 to TRBJ1-5, with D uncertain. This TCR derives from a human donor who had recovered from COVID-19. In DNA, the CDR3 is TGCGCCAGCAGCCCGGACGGTGGATATCAGCCCCAGCATTTT. This translates into CASSPDGGYQPQHF. The full variable domain, with the rest looked up from reference TRBV5-1 and TRBJ1-5, is KAGVTQTPRYLIKTRGQQVTLSCSPISGHRSVSWYQQTPGQGLQFLFEYFSETQRNKGNFPGRFSGRQFSNSRSEMNVSTLELGDSALYLCASSPDGGYQPQHFGDGTRLSIL.